Following are 3 T cell receptor beta chains from one sample sequenced in a study of T cell responses to AZD1222 COVID-19 vaccine. Libraries were prepared by immunoSEQ multiplex PCR; TCRdb keeps only in-frame clonotypes and omits some of them. The table has around 94,000 clones, roughly 86% seen once. Specimen: peripheral blood, collected on day 0 of AZD1222 vaccination. The receptors derive from an adult in good health.

The chain has TRBV4-1 and TRBJ1-4; possible D gene TRBD1, 6 bases. The V gene's germline CDR1 is MGHRA and CDR2 YSYEKL. The V end lost 1 base, the J end lost 10 bases, and 10 bases lay between the germline ends. The CDR3 loop spans 13 amino acids. The CDR3 region is CASSQVLGGKLFF. The CDR3 bases are TGCGCCAGCAGCCAAGTTTTAGGGGGAAAACTGTTTTTT.

The chain is built from TRBV5-1 and TRBJ2-7; 10 bases are shared with TRBD1. CDR1 and CDR2 from the germline V gene are SGHRS and YFSETQ. V was clipped by 1 base and J by 2 bases; unmatched bases: 3. The CDR3 loop spans 15 amino acids. CDR3 loop: CASSLSGTGAYEQYF. CDR3 in DNA: TGCGCCAGCAGCTTGTCCGGGACAGGGGCCTACGAGCAGTACTTC.

This clone came up once. The chain is built from TRBV7-2 and TRBJ1-1, with TRBD1 as a possible D gene (6 bases). CDR3 size: 12 residues. V shed 5 bases and J shed 4 bases, with 8 bases lying between them. The germline CDR1 and CDR2 sequences are SGHTA and FQGNSA. In nucleotides, the CDR3 is TGTGCCAGCAGCGCCAGGGGCACTGAAGCTTTCTTT. As protein: CASSARGTEAFF.